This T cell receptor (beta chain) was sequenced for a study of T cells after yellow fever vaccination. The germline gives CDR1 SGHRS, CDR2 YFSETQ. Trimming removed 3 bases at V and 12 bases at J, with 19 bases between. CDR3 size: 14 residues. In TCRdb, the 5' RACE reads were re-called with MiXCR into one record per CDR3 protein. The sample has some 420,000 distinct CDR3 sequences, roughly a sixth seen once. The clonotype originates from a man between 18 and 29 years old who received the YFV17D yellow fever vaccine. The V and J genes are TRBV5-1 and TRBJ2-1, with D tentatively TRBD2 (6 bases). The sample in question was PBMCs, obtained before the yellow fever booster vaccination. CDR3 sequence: CASSWAGSVGGQFF. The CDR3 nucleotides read TGCGCCAGCAGCTGGGCAGGTTCAGTCGGGGGGCAGTTCTTC. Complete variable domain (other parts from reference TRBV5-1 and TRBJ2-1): KAGVTQTPRYLIKTRGQQVTLSCSPISGHRSVSWYQQTPGQGLQFLFEYFSETQRNKGNFPGRFSGRQFSNSRSEMNVSTLELGDSALYLCASSWAGSVGGQFFGPGTRLTVL.